The 6 T cell receptor beta chains presented below share a single source sample, sequenced in a study of control samples from healthy donors and cancer patients. Libraries were prepared by immunoSEQ multiplex PCR; TCRdb keeps only in-frame clonotypes and omits some of them. The sample shows roughly 73,000 clones, 84% of them seen only once. The sample consisted of blood. The receptor source for this set is a man aged 50 to 60 in good health.

This clone was detected only a few times. This sequence joins TRBV4-1 and TRBJ1-2; D unresolved. Trimming cost V 1 base and J 3 bases, with 12 bases left between them. The CDR3 contains 15 residues. Germline V gene lookup returns CDR1 MGHRA and CDR2 YSYEKL. In DNA, the CDR3 is TGCGCCAGCAGCCAAGTGTCAGAAAGCTACTATGGCTACACCTTC. Protein sequence: CASSQVSESYYGYTF.

The chain carries TRBV19 and TRBJ1-3; D is ambiguous. V was shortened by 2 bases and J by 0 bases, with 5 bases between the two germline ends. CDR3 length: 14 residues. From germline, CDR1 is LNHDA and CDR2 SQIVND (reference sequence). CDR3 loop: CASSINLSGNTIYF. The CDR3 DNA follows: TGTGCCAGTAGTATAAACCTCTCTGGAAACACCATATATTTT.

This chain uses TRBV4-3 with TRBJ1-5, with D hard to call. This CDR3 is built from 15 residues. Germline values: CDR1 LGHNA, CDR2 YSLEER. The germline V and J ends were trimmed by 1 base and 3 bases, with 10 bases remaining between them. Here the CDR3 DNA reads TGCGCCAGCAGCCAAGCCTTTGACATCAATCAGCCCCAGCATTTT. Encoded protein: CASSQAFDINQPQHF.

V gene TRBV5-6 combines with J gene TRBJ1-6; 8 bases align to TRBD1. There are 16 residues in the CDR3. With V trimmed by 2 bases and J by 8 bases, 9 bases remained unmatched. Germline V gives CDR1 SGHDT, CDR2 YYEEEE. As DNA, the CDR3 is TGTGCCAGCAGCTTAAGAACAGGGGGTCTGGATTCACCCCTCCACTTT. Translating it yields CASSLRTGGLDSPLHF.

The V gene is TRBV5-4, the J gene TRBJ1-2; D might be TRBD1 (6 bases). The CDR3 extends over 16 amino acids. Per the germline V gene, CDR1 is SGHNT and CDR2 is YYREEE (reference sequence). Trimming cost V 3 bases and J 4 bases, with 19 bases left between them. The CDR3 loop reads CASSSKMTGGAYGYTF. CDR3 in DNA: TGTGCCAGCAGCTCGAAAATGACAGGCGGGGCCTATGGCTACACCTTC.

This chain uses TRBV15 with TRBJ2-7, with a weak D call TRBD1 (6 bases). Trimming shortened V by 9 bases and J by 0 bases, and 15 bases separated the two germline ends. Germline assignment: CDR1 LNHNV and CDR2 YYDKDF (reference sequence). The CDR3 is 14 residues long. The CDR3 region is CATPQGLPSYEQYF. In DNA, the CDR3 is TGTGCCACTCCTCAGGGGCTCCCCTCCTACGAGCAGTACTTC. Drawing the rest from reference TRBV15 and TRBJ2-7, the complete variable domain is DAMVIQNPRYQVTQFGKPVTLSCSQTLNHNVMYWYQQKSSQAPKLLFHYYDKDFNNEADTPDNFQSRRPNTSFCFLDIRSPGLGDTAMYLCATPQGLPSYEQYFGPGTRLTVT.